This TCR beta chain was identified during a study of beta chain features in type 1 diabetes. Sorted populations all had greater than 95% purity. Broader study findings: Shorter TCRB CDR3s, moderately but significantly so, marked every one of the four CD4+ subsets in Type 1 diabetes patients. HLA effects on TCRB rearrangement stayed unresolved here. Compared to healthy donors, patients appeared to have naive, central memory and Treg TCRB repertoires that were more alike.

The authors reverse transcribed all of the isolated RNA, so sequencing captured expressed TCRB transcripts. The data were produced by immunoSEQ multiplex PCR, yet TCRdb's version contains in-frame clones alone and is incomplete. The table lists roughly 450,000 clones, about 15% of them singletons. Worth noting for this clone: Its antigen remains unknown.

The germline CDR1 and CDR2 sequences are SGHRS and YFSETQ. The V gene lost 0 bases and the J gene lost 1 base, with 13 bases spanning the gap. This CDR3 spans 16 amino acids. Sequenced material: naive CD4+ T cells from blood. The rearrangement uses TRBV5-1 and TRBJ1-1, with a tentative D call TRBD1 (5 bases). The TCR originated in a man aged 25-40 years in good health. CDR3 bases: TGCGCCAGCAGCTTGGGACTTCTAGGGGCGAACACTGAAGCTTTCTTT. It encodes CASSLGLLGANTEAFF.